A single sample gave rise to the 17 T cell receptor beta chains below, sequenced in a study of blood T cell repertoires in COVID-19. The data were produced by immunoSEQ multiplex PCR, yet TCRdb's version contains in-frame clones alone and is incomplete. Here the sample spans more than 200,000 clones, more than 75% being singletons. The sequencing input was PBMCs or T cells enriched from blood (not recorded which). These receptor sequences come from a man aged 25 to 45 with acute COVID-19.

CDR3 coding DNA: TGTGCCAGCAGCAACCGACTAGCGGGGGGCACAGATACGCAGTATTTT. Its protein is CASSNRLAGGTDTQYF. This chain uses TRBV9 with TRBJ2-3; 12 nucleotides agree with TRBD2. V lost 4 bases to trimming and J lost 1 base; unmatched junction nucleotides: 4. The CDR3 runs to 16 residues. Germline CDR1 reads SGDLS; CDR2 reads YYNGEE.

This chain connects TRBV29-1 to TRBJ1-5, with a weak D call TRBD1 (6 bases). The germline V and J ends were trimmed by 8 bases and 4 bases, with 15 bases remaining between them. The CDR3 contains 13 residues. Germline assignment: CDR1 SQVTM and CDR2 ANQGSEA. The CDR3 DNA reads as TGCAGCTGCCTGACAGGACTTAATCAGCCCCAGCATTTT. It codes for CSCLTGLNQPQHF.

V gene TRBV4-2 combines with J gene TRBJ1-2; 7 bases are shared with TRBD1. V was pared by 5 bases and J by 6 bases, with 12 bases of the junction left unmatched. CDR1 LGHNA and CDR2 YNFKEQ come from the germline V gene. The length of the CDR3 is 15 residues. The CDR3 nucleotides are TGTGCCAGCAGCTATCGTGAGGGGGCCGGGGATGGCTACACCTTC. It yields the protein CASSYREGAGDGYTF.

V is TRBV27 and J is TRBJ1-6, with unresolved D. In germline, CDR1 is MNHEY, CDR2 SMNVEV (reference sequence). V gave up 10 bases and J gave up 0 bases, with 13 bases separating them. This CDR3 has 15 residues. The CDR3 loop reads CATDVRGSYNSPLHF. In DNA form, the CDR3 reads TGTGCCACCGATGTGAGAGGCTCCTATAATTCACCCCTCCACTTT.

The V gene is TRBV5-1, the J gene TRBJ2-7; the match to TRBD1 covers 10 bases. CDR1 is SGHRS, CDR2 YFSETQ, per germline. The CDR3 extends over 15 amino acids. The V segment lost 6 bases and the J segment 5 bases; nucleotides outside the gene matches: 11. The CDR3 coding sequence is TGCGCCAGCACGGAGCTTGGGACAGGGGTTAACGAGCAGTACTTC. Translation: CASTELGTGVNEQYF. Together with reference TRBV5-1 and TRBJ2-7, the CDR3 gives the full variable domain: KAGVTQTPRYLIKTRGQQVTLSCSPISGHRSVSWYQQTPGQGLQFLFEYFSETQRNKGNFPGRFSGRQFSNSRSEMNVSTLELGDSALYLCASTELGTGVNEQYFGPGTRLTVT.

The V call is TRBV4-1, the J call TRBJ2-1, with TRBD1 matching 7 bases. The V gene end was trimmed by 4 bases and the J gene end by 8 bases; junction bases not matched to a gene: 8. This CDR3 region has 14 residues. From germline, CDR1 is MGHRA and CDR2 YSYEKL. In nucleotides, the CDR3 is TGCGCCAGCAGCCTCAGGACAGGCCGCGATGAGCAGTTCTTC. Protein product: CASSLRTGRDEQFF.

This chain links TRBV7-3 with TRBJ2-7; 9 nucleotides match TRBD1. The germline V gene has CDR1 SGHTA and CDR2 FQGTGA. This CDR3 comprises 16 residues. Germline trimming cut 1 base from V and 1 base from J; bases unmatched to any gene: 5. The CDR3 DNA reads TGTGCCAGCAGCTTAAAGTTCGGGACAGGGTCCTACGAGCAGTACTTC. As protein: CASSLKFGTGSYEQYF.

The sample holds a few counts of this clone. The V and J genes are TRBV19 and TRBJ1-2; 11 bases are a match to TRBD1. The CDR3 has 14 amino acids. Germline assignment: CDR1 LNHDA and CDR2 SQIVND (reference sequence). Unmatched junction bases numbered 8, after V lost 6 bases and J lost 8 bases. In nucleotides, the CDR3 is TGTGCCAGTAGCTTCGGGACAGGGGGTAAGGGCTACACCTTC. It codes for CASSFGTGGKGYTF.

The rearrangement uses TRBV19 and TRBJ1-5; no clear D. Per the germline V gene, CDR1 is LNHDA and CDR2 is SQIVND (reference sequence). The V gene lost 3 bases and the J gene lost 0 bases, with 9 bases spanning the gap. The CDR3 runs 15 residues. The CDR3 loop is CASSISGISNQPQHF. For the CDR3, the DNA is TGTGCCAGTAGTATCTCCGGGATTAGCAATCAGCCCCAGCATTTT.

V usage is TRBV5-1 and J usage is TRBJ1-2; no reliable D call. The CDR3 runs 15 residues. CDR1 SGHRS and CDR2 YFSETQ come from the germline V gene. The V and J ends lost 0 bases and 10 bases respectively, with 19 bases between them. This CDR3 is CASSLGGSGAVDYTF. CDR3 DNA: TGCGCCAGCAGCTTGGGAGGGTCCGGCGCTGTAGACTACACCTTC.

This rearrangement joins TRBV5-6 to TRBJ2-5, with 12 positions matching TRBD2. CDR1 and CDR2 from the germline V gene are SGHDT and YYEEEE. The CDR3 contains 15 residues. V dropped 0 bases and J dropped 5; count of bases not matched to a gene: 2. The CDR3 DNA follows: TGTGCCAGCAGCTTGGGACTAGCGGGGGTGGAGACCCAGTACTTC. Its protein product is CASSLGLAGVETQYF.

This clone has a single count. The rearrangement links TRBV7-2 to TRBJ1-4; possible D gene TRBD1, 6 bases. Germline V gene sequence: CDR1 SGHTA, CDR2 FQGNSA. V was trimmed by 4 bases and J by 8 bases, leaving 11 bases between them. There are 13 residues in the CDR3. In DNA, the CDR3 is TGTGCCAGCAGCTCACAGGGCTCGGAAAAACTGTTTTTT. Protein: CASSSQGSEKLFF.

The chain links TRBV6-5 to TRBJ2-7; 9 bases are a match to TRBD1. Trimming cost V 7 bases and J 5 bases; bases outside gene matches: 12. Germline V lookup: CDR1 MNHEY, CDR2 SVGAGI. CDR3 length equals 15 residues. The CDR3 spells CASKNIGTGLHEQYF. The CDR3 DNA reads as TGTGCCAGCAAAAATATCGGGACAGGGCTGCACGAGCAGTACTTC.

This clone was counted only a few times. This chain joins TRBV21-1 and TRBJ2-3; the table's D call of TRBD2 was not tested on the DNA. TRBV21-1 is a recognized pseudogene. The CDR3 consists of 14 residues. The CDR3 loop reads CASSKTSVTDTQYF. For the CDR3, the DNA is TGTGCCAGCAGCAAGACTAGCGTCACAGATACGCAGTATTTT.

This rearrangement joins TRBV9 to TRBJ1-1; 8 bases align to TRBD1. The CDR3 length is 15 residues. Losses at the gene ends were 4 bases for V and 0 bases for J; bases not matched to a gene: 5. From germline, CDR1 is SGDLS and CDR2 YYNGEE. CDR3 protein: CASSPRTGMNTEAFF. DNA of the CDR3: TGTGCCAGCAGCCCGCGGACAGGGATGAACACTGAAGCTTTCTTT. The full variable domain, completed using reference TRBV9 and TRBJ1-1, is DSGVTQTPKHLITATGQRVTLRCSPRSGDLSVYWYQQSLDQGLQFLIQYYNGEERAKGNILERFSAQQFPDLHSELNLSSLELGDSALYFCASSPRTGMNTEAFFGQGTRLTVV.

This clone has a handful of counts. V usage is TRBV3-1 (or the pseudogene TRBV3-2) and J usage is TRBJ2-2, with 10 bases that match TRBD2. After removal of 2 bases from V and 4 bases from J, the junction contained 10 bases not matched to a gene. The CDR3 contains 18 residues. Germline CDR1 is LGHDT and CDR2 is YNNKEL (reference sequence). The CDR3 protein is CASSQPFGTSASTGELFF. The CDR3 nucleotides read TGTGCCAGCAGCCAACCCTTCGGGACTAGCGCGAGCACCGGGGAGCTGTTTTTT.

The gene calls are TRBV19 and TRBJ1-2; possible D gene TRBD1, 5 bases. The CDR3 covers 15 residues. CDR1 and CDR2 (germline): LNHDA, SQIVND (reference sequence). Trimming removed 3 bases from V and 0 bases from J, with 11 bases in between. The CDR3 region is CASSILPTANYGYTF. DNA of the CDR3: TGTGCCAGTAGTATCCTTCCGACAGCTAACTATGGCTACACCTTC.